This T cell receptor beta chain is from a study of blood T cell repertoires in COVID-19. Across the study: Both acute and convalescent COVID-19 samples were obtained from the United States, Italy and Spain.

The V gene's germline CDR1 is SGHAT and CDR2 FQNNGV. The CDR3 extends over 15 amino acids. V shed 1 base and J 3 bases; nucleotides not matched to a gene: 3. Only a few counts were recorded for this clone. This CDR3 is also generated by other DNA sequences in the sample. In the authors' workflow: How many nucleated cells were present was estimated from reference gene primer amplification. This table comes from immunoSEQ multiplex PCR, and its TCRdb copy is limited to in-frame clones, with some not included. Clonal size and the V and J genes are those of that table, whereas D and trimming came from the DNA. The data hold about 140,000 clones, with less than 85% observed a single time. Individuals drawn from 24 US areas were roughly 18 to 89 years old. Assignment of participants to cohorts was predicated upon participant-reported clinical history.

Source material: PBMCs or T cells enriched from blood (not recorded which). The receptor comes from a woman under 30 who had been exposed to COVID-19. V is TRBV11-2 and J is TRBJ1-3, with TRBD1 matching 7 bases. CDR3 DNA sequence: TGTGCCAGCAGCTTAGTACAGGGGAGTGGAAACACCATATATTTT. This encodes CASSLVQGSGNTIYF.